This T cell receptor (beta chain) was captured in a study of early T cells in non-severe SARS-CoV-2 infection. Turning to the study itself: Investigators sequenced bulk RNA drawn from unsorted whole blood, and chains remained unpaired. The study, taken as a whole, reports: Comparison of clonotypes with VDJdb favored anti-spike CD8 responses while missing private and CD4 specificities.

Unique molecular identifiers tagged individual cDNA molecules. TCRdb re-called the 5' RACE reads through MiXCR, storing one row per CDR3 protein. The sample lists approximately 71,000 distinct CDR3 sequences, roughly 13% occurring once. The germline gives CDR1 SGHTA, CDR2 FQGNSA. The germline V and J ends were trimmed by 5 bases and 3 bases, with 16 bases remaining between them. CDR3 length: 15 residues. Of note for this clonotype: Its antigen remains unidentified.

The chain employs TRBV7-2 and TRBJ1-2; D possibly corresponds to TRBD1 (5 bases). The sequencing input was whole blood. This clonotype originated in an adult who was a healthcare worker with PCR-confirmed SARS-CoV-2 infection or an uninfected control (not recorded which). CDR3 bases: TGTGCCAGCAGCCCATACCGGGACGGTCACTATGGCTACACCTTC. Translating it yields CASSPYRDGHYGYTF. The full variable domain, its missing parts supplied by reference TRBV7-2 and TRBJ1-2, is GAGVSQSPSNKVTEKGKDVELRCDPISGHTALYWYRQSLGQGLEFLIYFQGNSAPDKSGLPSDRFSAERTGGSVSTLTIQRTQQEDSAVYLCASSPYRDGHYGYTFGSGTRLTVV.